This is a list of T cell receptor beta chains from one sample in a study of blood T cell repertoires in COVID-19. This table comes from immunoSEQ multiplex PCR, and its TCRdb copy is limited to in-frame clones, with some not included. The sample records some 27,000 clones, 70% to 90% being singletons. Sequencing was performed on peripheral blood. The source of these receptors is a human donor in a cohort sampled during active COVID-19. Both conserved end residues are part of each CDR3. A D gene is named only where the DNA matches it firmly. Part of the rows lack a size; the others show once, few, many or a class for expanded clones.

abundance	v_gene	d_gene	j_gene	CDR3aa	CDR3nt
-	TRBV6-5	-	TRBJ2-6	CATGTLPQMANVLTF	TGTGCCACCGGGACACTCCCTCAGATGGCCAACGTCCTGACTTTC
-	TRBV12-5	TRBD1	TRBJ2-7	CASGLGLTGAYEQYF	TGTGCTAGTGGTTTGGGATTGACAGGGGCCTACGAGCAGTACTTC
-	TRBV14	-	TRBJ1-6	CASNPTLFPGRPPLHF	TGTGCCAGCAATCCCACTCTTTTCCCAGGGAGGCCACCCCTCCACTTT
-	TRBV10-3	-	TRBJ2-7	CAITDSISYEQYF	TGTGCCATCACTGACAGTATCTCCTACGAGCAGTACTTC
-	TRBV7-9	-	TRBJ1-6	CASSFDRPIRRHF	TGTGCCAGCAGCTTTGACAGACCAATACGTCGCCACTTT
-	TRBV5-4	TRBD2	TRBJ2-2	CASSSSGGANTGELFF	TGTGCCAGCAGCTCGAGCGGGGGGGCAAACACCGGGGAGCTGTTTTTT
-	TRBV5-6	-	TRBJ1-4	CASSFMAEKLFF	TGTGCCAGCAGCTTTATGGCCGAAAAACTGTTTTTT
once	TRBV10-3	TRBD1	TRBJ1-5	CAIRGENRGRYQPQHF	TGTGCCATCCGTGGAGAGAACAGGGGGCGTTATCAGCCCCAGCATTTT
-	TRBV2	-	TRBJ2-1	CASKSGVLDEQFF	TGTGCCAGCAAGTCAGGGGTCTTGGATGAGCAGTTCTTC
-	TRBV4-2	TRBD2	TRBJ2-7	CASSQDWGLAGAKQYF	TGTGCCAGCAGCCAAGATTGGGGGCTAGCGGGTGCCAAGCAGTACTTC